The T cell receptor beta chain under discussion was sequenced for a study of blood T cell repertoires in COVID-19. Study information: Sites in the United States, Italy and Spain provided acute and convalescent COVID-19 samples. T cells, B-cell-depleted T cells, or PBMCs supplied cDNA or gDNA.

Trimming took 3 bases from V and 2 from J, leaving 10 bases between them. CDR3 length equals 14 residues. Germline CDR1 SGDLS, CDR2 YYNGEE. The authors' processing: Amplification of reference gene primers was used by the study to estimate nucleated cell counts. Assay: immunoSEQ multiplex PCR; the TCRdb copy retains only in-frame clones and omits some. V and J calls and clone size come straight from that table; D and trimming were deduced from the DNA. The sample contains under 300,000 clones, about 88% of which appear only once. The receptor was isolated from a woman aged 35 to 49 who had recovered from COVID-19. The genes are TRBV9 and TRBJ2-3; maybe TRBD2 (6 bases). The sequencing sample was made of peripheral blood. This CDR3 is CASSARDFTDTQYF. For the CDR3, the DNA is TGTGCCAGCAGCGCCCGGGACTTCACAGATACGCAGTATTTT. Based on the CDR3 plus reference TRBV9 and TRBJ2-3, the full variable domain is DSGVTQTPKHLITATGQRVTLRCSPRSGDLSVYWYQQSLDQGLQFLIQYYNGEERAKGNILERFSAQQFPDLHSELNLSSLELGDSALYFCASSARDFTDTQYFGPGTRLTVL.